This T cell receptor beta chain was retrieved from a study of shared clonotypes between healthy human individuals. Overall study: CD4 naive and CD4 memory each took three plates per donor, while CD8 naive took two and CD8 memory one.

Regarding this clone: Its antigen is unknown.

The V gene lost 4 bases and the J gene lost 10 bases, with 14 bases spanning the gap. This CDR3 is 13 amino acids long. Per the germline V gene, CDR1 is MGHRA and CDR2 is YSYEKL. Broader study findings: Although depth was large, rarefaction showed that sequencing of the sorted subsets was incomplete. Naive CD4 clonotypes overlapped across a handful of donors at roughly 4.5%.

The data were produced by immunoSEQ multiplex PCR, yet TCRdb's version contains in-frame clones alone and is incomplete. The sample has over 950,000 clones; approximately 77% are singletons. The chain is built from TRBV4-1 and TRBJ2-1; D unclear. The receptor was derived from a man between 18 and 29 years old in good health. Some clones in this sample may be carry-over from other donors' samples. Sequencing was performed on memory CD4+ T cells from PBMCs. The subset was: CD45RA-negative fraction. Here the CDR3 reads CASSPRRAEEQFF. CDR3 DNA: TGCGCCAGCAGCCCACGCCGGGCAGAAGAGCAGTTCTTC.